The 26 T cell receptor beta chains presented below share a single source sample, sequenced in a study of cytomegalovirus exposure and HLA in healthy donors. The PCR employed 60 Vbeta primers together with 13 Jbeta primers. Some clones are missing from TCRdb's copy, which holds only in-frame ones; the method was immunoSEQ multiplex PCR. The table shows 90,000 to 100,000 clones, with under 80% occurring only once. The sequenced sample was PBMCs. The receptors derive from a man aged 40-49 years in good health and CMV-seronegative.

To note about this clone: This sequence may be a read error, since a much larger clone differs from it by one base. The chain couples TRBV6-6 to TRBJ2-1, with 8 bases matching TRBD1. With V trimmed by 7 bases and J by 2 bases, 7 bases remained unmatched. CDR1 is MNHNY, CDR2 SVGAGI, per germline (reference sequence). The CDR3 covers 15 residues. The DNA of the CDR3 is TGTGCCAGCACCCACGACAGGGGCGCCTACAATGAGCAGTTCTTC. Translating gives CASTHDRGAYNEQFF.

The V call is TRBV7-2, the J call TRBJ2-3; D perhaps matches TRBD2 (5 bases). CDR1 is SGHTA, CDR2 FQGNSA, per germline. There are 15 residues in the CDR3. Trimming removed 5 bases from V and 4 bases from J, with 16 bases in between. For the CDR3, the DNA is TGTGCCAGCAGCCCCAATAGGGCGGGTTCAGATACGCAGTATTTT. Protein: CASSPNRAGSDTQYF.

The chain links TRBV6-4 to TRBJ1-1; 7 bases agree with TRBD1. Germline V CDR1 and CDR2: MRHNA, SNTAGT. V gave up 5 bases and J gave up 3 bases; unmatched junction bases: 3. This CDR3 is 13 amino acids long. CDR3 sequence reads: CASSPDRDTEAFF. In nucleotides, the CDR3 is TGTGCCAGCAGTCCAGACAGGGACACTGAAGCTTTCTTT.

The rearrangement links TRBV28 to TRBJ2-7; D remains unclear. The germline CDR1 and CDR2 sequences are MDHEN and SYDVKM. There are 14 residues in the CDR3. V lost 10 bases to trimming and J lost 4 bases, with 20 bases between them. In nucleotides, the CDR3 is TGTGCCACATACAGCCCCTCAACCCCGTACGAGCAGTACTTC. Translating it yields CATYSPSTPYEQYF. Variable domain in full (rest from reference TRBV28 and TRBJ2-7): DVKVTQSSRYLVKRTGEKVFLECVQDMDHENMFWYRQDPGLGLRLIYFSYDVKMKEKGDIPEGYSVSREKKERFSLILESASTNQTSMYLCATYSPSTPYEQYFGPGTRLTVT.

V gene TRBV6-1 combines with J gene TRBJ1-4; no definite D call. V dropped 11 bases and J dropped 0 bases, with 10 bases sitting between them. The CDR3 is made up of 13 amino acids. CDR1 MNHNS and CDR2 SASEGT come from the germline V gene. For the CDR3, the DNA is TGTGCCCACGGAGGGACAACTAATGAAAAACTGTTTTTT. It yields the protein CAHGGTTNEKLFF.

This clone was seen only a few times. The DNA for the CDR3 is TGTGCCGCTCAGAGACTTGGCTATGGCTACACCTTC. Its protein is CAAQRLGYGYTF. V is TRBV6-5 and J is TRBJ1-2; D is unclear. The CDR3 runs to 12 residues. Germline V gene lookup returns CDR1 MNHEY and CDR2 SVGAGI. Trimming shortened V by 11 bases and J by 4 bases, and 14 bases separated the two germline ends.

CDR3 sequence: CASTPQGVPSEQYF. Written as DNA, the CDR3 is TGTGCCAGCACCCCACAGGGTGTTCCTAGCGAGCAGTACTTC. The genes are TRBV28 and TRBJ2-7, with D maybe TRBD1 (6 bases). The ends were cut back, 7 bases at V and 6 bases at J, with 19 bases in the middle. The CDR3 sequence is 14 residues long. Germline V gene data show CDR1 as MDHEN and CDR2 as SYDVKM.

The V gene is TRBV29-1, the J gene TRBJ2-1, with D possibly being TRBD2 (5 bases). The V gene's germline CDR1 is SQVTM and CDR2 ANQGSEA. This CDR3 has 11 residues. The V end lost 3 bases, the J end lost 5 bases, and 5 bases lay between the germline ends. CDR3 residues: CSVDGNNEQFF. The CDR3 region has the DNA TGCAGCGTTGACGGGAACAATGAGCAGTTCTTC.

The chain couples TRBV6-6 to TRBJ1-5; 7 bases align to TRBD1. CDR3 size: 14 residues. V dropped 5 bases and J dropped 6; count of bases not matched to a gene: 7. The germline V gene encodes CDR1 MNHNY and CDR2 SVGAGI (reference sequence). The CDR3 sequence is CASSRQGWGQPQHF. Here the CDR3 DNA reads TGTGCCAGCAGTAGACAGGGTTGGGGTCAGCCCCAGCATTTT.

The chain uses TRBV6-5 and TRBJ2-1, with D tentatively TRBD2 (6 bases). V was clipped by 4 bases and J by 15 bases, with 16 bases between them. This CDR3 is 12 amino acids long. Germline assignment: CDR1 MNHEY and CDR2 SVGAGI. This CDR3 is CASSSSTAGTFF. The CDR3 DNA sequence: TGTGCCAGCAGTTCCTCCACGGCGGGGACGTTCTTC.

The chain combines TRBV10-3 with TRBJ2-1; 7 positions agree with TRBD2. Germline CDR1 reads ENHRY; CDR2 reads SYGVKD. CDR3 length: 15 amino acids. V trimming: 5 bases; J trimming: 7 bases; junction bases outside the gene matches: 11. The CDR3 DNA reads as TGTGCCATCAGTCTTGGGGCGGGAGAGGGGAATGAGCAGTTCTTC. Its protein product is CAISLGAGEGNEQFF.

V is TRBV21-1 and J is TRBJ1-1. TRBV21-1 is described as a pseudogene. The CDR3 is made up of 16 amino acids. CDR3 in DNA: TGTGCCAGCAGCAAAGGGGAGGGCGGGGGGGTCACTGAAGCTTTCTTT. It codes for CASSKGEGGGVTEAFF.

This chain joins TRBV28 and TRBJ1-1; 8 positions agree with TRBD1. V lost 7 bases and J lost 1; bases outside the gene matches: 5. CDR3 length: 14 residues. Germline V gives CDR1 MDHEN, CDR2 SYDVKM. CDR3 residues: CASILTGANTEAFF. The CDR3 DNA reads as TGTGCCAGCATCTTGACAGGGGCGAACACTGAAGCTTTCTTT.

This rearrangement joins TRBV11-2 to TRBJ1-1; D may be TRBD1 (6 bases). Per the germline V gene, CDR1 is SGHAT and CDR2 is FQNNGV. Trimming pared 8 bases from V and 1 base from J, leaving 20 bases between. CDR3 size: 16 residues. The CDR3 protein is CASGTKQGVANTEAFF. Written as DNA, the CDR3 is TGTGCCAGCGGAACTAAACAGGGTGTGGCGAACACTGAAGCTTTCTTT.

This sequence joins TRBV6-1 and TRBJ1-1, with 7 bases identical to TRBD1. Germline CDR1 is MNHNS and CDR2 is SASEGT. The CDR3 length is 15 residues. J gave up 4 bases and V 2 bases, and 7 bases lay outside the gene matches. Here the CDR3 DNA reads TGTGCCAGCAGTGAACGGGCAGGGGGTTTCACTGAAGCTTTCTTT. Protein: CASSERAGGFTEAFF.

This chain connects TRBV30 to TRBJ1-2; 10 positions agree with TRBD1. The V gene's germline CDR1 is GTSNPN and CDR2 SVGIG (reference sequence). Germline trimming cut 2 bases from V and 5 bases from J; bases unmatched to any gene: 8. The CDR3 loop spans 15 amino acids. The CDR3 sequence: CAWSPGTGVRYGYTF. The CDR3 bases are TGTGCCTGGAGTCCCGGGACAGGGGTAAGGTATGGCTACACCTTC.

This clone rates as medium-sized (0.01 to 0.1%). The rearrangement links TRBV5-8 to TRBJ2-2; TRBD2 matches 7 bases. The germline V gene has CDR1 SGHTS and CDR2 YDEGEE. The CDR3 covers 16 residues. J lost 4 bases, V lost 3 bases, and 9 bases had no gene match. The CDR3, as DNA: TGTGCCAGCAGCTACGGCGCGGGAGTTAGCACCGGGGAGCTGTTTTTT. Translating gives CASSYGAGVSTGELFF.

The chain employs TRBV7-3 and TRBJ2-5; 7 nucleotides agree with TRBD2. The CDR3 loop spans 18 amino acids. Germline V gives CDR1 SGHTA, CDR2 FQGTGA. The V and J ends lost 5 bases and 1 base, in that order; junction bases with no gene match: 16. CDR3 loop: CASSQTGGLATTQETQYF. The CDR3 nucleotides read TGTGCCAGCAGCCAAACGGGGGGTCTCGCGACGACCCAAGAGACCCAGTACTTC.

This clone has only a few counts. This chain uses TRBV27 with TRBJ2-1; TRBD2 matches 9 bases. V lost 2 bases to trimming and J lost 4 bases; unmatched junction nucleotides: 9. The germline V gene encodes CDR1 MNHEY and CDR2 SMNVEV (reference sequence). This CDR3 region has 17 residues. The CDR3 DNA follows: TGTGCCAGCAGTTTAAAAGGGAGCGGGAGGCCTTACAATGAGCAGTTCTTC. This gives the protein CASSLKGSGRPYNEQFF.

The chain links TRBV27 to TRBJ1-2; TRBD1 is a possible D gene (6 bases). Trimming shortened V by 11 bases and J by 7 bases, and 11 bases separated the two germline ends. Germline CDR1 is MNHEY and CDR2 is SMNVEV (reference sequence). This CDR3 contains 10 residues. CDR3 loop: CACNRVGYTF. The CDR3 coding sequence is TGTGCCTGCAACAGGGTTGGCTACACCTTC.

The chain has TRBV9 and TRBJ1-4; 12 bases map to TRBD1. Germline CDR1 reads SGDLS; CDR2 reads YYNGEE. With 3 bases clipped from V and 4 bases from J, the junction kept 7 bases outside the gene matches. CDR3 length: 17 residues. The CDR3 spells CASSAGTGGASNEKLFF. CDR3 DNA: TGTGCCAGCAGCGCCGGGACAGGGGGCGCGAGTAATGAAAAACTGTTTTTT.

The chain links TRBV5-1 to TRBJ2-1; 11 nucleotides match TRBD2. CDR1 and CDR2 from the germline V gene are SGHRS and YFSETQ. The J segment lost 5 bases and the V segment lost 2 bases, leaving 6 bases of the junction unmatched. The length of the CDR3 is 16 residues. The CDR3 spells CASSFLTSGTNNEQFF. CDR3 sequence (DNA): TGCGCCAGCAGCTTTCTGACTAGCGGGACAAACAATGAGCAGTTCTTC.

This clone was seen only once. The chain carries TRBV30 and TRBJ1-1, with D uncertain. Germline V CDR1 and CDR2: GTSNPN, SVGIG (reference sequence). The CDR3 runs to 13 residues. V lost 3 bases to trimming and J lost 0 bases, with 8 bases between them. CDR3 protein: CAWRLALNTEAFF. The CDR3 nucleotides are TGTGCCTGGAGACTCGCTTTGAACACTGAAGCTTTCTTT. Combining the CDR3 with reference TRBV30 and TRBJ1-1 gives the whole variable domain SQTIHQWPATLVQPVGSPLSLECTVEGTSNPNLYWYRQAAGRGLQLLFYSVGIGQISSEVPQNLSASRPQDRQFILSSKKLLLSDSGFYLCAWRLALNTEAFFGQGTRLTVV.

The CDR3 sequence: CASSFIFNEQFF. As DNA, the CDR3 is TGTGCCAGCAGTTTCATTTTCAATGAGCAGTTCTTC. The chain carries TRBV6-1 and TRBJ2-1, with unresolved D. The CDR3 runs 12 residues. Per germline, CDR1 MNHNS and CDR2 SASEGT. The germline V and J ends were trimmed by 5 bases and 6 bases, with 8 bases remaining between them.

The gene calls are TRBV5-5 and TRBJ1-2; a possible D gene is TRBD1 (5 bases). This CDR3 has 15 residues. The V gene's germline CDR1 is SGHKS and CDR2 YYEKEE (reference sequence). V was cut by 0 bases and J by 2 bases, with 11 bases left in between. The CDR3, as DNA: TGTGCCAGCAGCTTGGCCACGGGGGAAAACTATGGCTACACCTTC. This encodes CASSLATGENYGYTF.

This clone was seen a few times. The CDR3 nucleotides are TGTGCCAGCAGCTTCTACGGGACAGGGGGCAATGAGCAGTTCTTC. Residues: CASSFYGTGGNEQFF. The chain employs TRBV11-3 and TRBJ2-1; 11 bases align to TRBD1. The CDR3 length is 15 residues. CDR1 is SGHNT and CDR2 is YENEEA in the germline V gene. V was clipped by 3 bases and J by 6 bases; unmatched bases: 4.